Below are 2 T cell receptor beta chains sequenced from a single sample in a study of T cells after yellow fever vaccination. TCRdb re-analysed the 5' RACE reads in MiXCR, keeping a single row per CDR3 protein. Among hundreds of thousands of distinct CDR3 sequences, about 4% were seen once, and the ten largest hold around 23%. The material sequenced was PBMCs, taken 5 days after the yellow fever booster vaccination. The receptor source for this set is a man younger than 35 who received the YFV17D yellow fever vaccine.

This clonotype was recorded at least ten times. This CDR3 reads CASSPEGGQETQYF. For the CDR3, the DNA is TGTGCCAGCAGTCCCGAGGGAGGACAAGAGACCCAGTACTTC. The V and J genes are TRBV6-2 or TRBV6-3 and TRBJ2-5; D may be TRBD2 (6 bases). The CDR3 contains 14 residues. V lost 5 bases to trimming and J lost 2 bases, with 12 bases between them. Germline loops: CDR1 MNHEY, CDR2 SVGEGT.

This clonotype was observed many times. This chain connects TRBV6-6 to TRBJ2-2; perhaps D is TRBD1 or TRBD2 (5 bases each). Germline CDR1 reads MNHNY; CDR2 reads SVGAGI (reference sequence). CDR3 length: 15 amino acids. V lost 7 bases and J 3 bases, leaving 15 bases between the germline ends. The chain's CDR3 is CASTLRDGYTGELFF. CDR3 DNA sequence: TGTGCCAGCACTCTAAGGGACGGTTACACCGGGGAGCTGTTTTTT.